This T cell receptor (beta chain) comes out of a study of T cell responses to AZD1222 COVID-19 vaccine. Findings and caveats of the study: The span of vaccine-associated CD4 TCRs extended across spike, with dominance at 160-218 and 743-854. Sampling that yielded the repertoires occurred only after the peak T cell response.

TCRdb keeps only in-frame clones here, not all; method: immunoSEQ multiplex PCR. The data show 150,000 or so clones, about 90% seen once. CDR3 length: 15 residues. V was clipped by 4 bases and J by 1 base, with 13 bases between them. CDR1 is SGDLS, CDR2 YYNGEE, per germline. In the case of this clone: Its antigen is not known.

The receptor's source is an adult in good health. Sequencing was performed on peripheral blood, taken on day 0 of MenACWY control vaccination. This sequence joins TRBV9 and TRBJ2-3; maybe TRBD2 (6 bases). DNA for the CDR3: TGTGCCAGCAGCCCCCCTACGGGGGGCACAGATACGCAGTATTTT. It codes for CASSPPTGGTDTQYF.